A single sample gave rise to the 12 T cell receptor beta chains below, sequenced in a study of cytomegalovirus exposure and HLA in healthy donors. PCR primers comprised 60 Vbeta and 13 Jbeta primers. Using immunoSEQ multiplex PCR, the repertoire was profiled, and TCRdb retains in-frame clones only, with some absent. The data contain 150,000 to 170,000 clones, roughly 80% of them singletons. The sequenced sample consisted of PBMCs. These receptors all stem from a man aged 18-30 years in good health and CMV-seronegative.

The chain recombines TRBV7-9 with TRBJ1-5; D remains unclear. Germline CDR1 and CDR2: SEHNR and FQNEAQ (reference sequence). This CDR3 region has 13 residues. V lost 4 bases to trimming and J lost 7 bases, with 11 bases between them. CDR3 sequence: CASSSDNSQPQHF. CDR3 bases: TGTGCCAGCAGCTCCGACAATTCCCAGCCCCAGCATTTT.

The rearrangement uses TRBV10-3 and TRBJ1-2; the match to TRBD1 covers 7 bases. With 5 bases clipped from V and 0 bases from J, the junction kept 6 bases outside the gene matches. The CDR3 totals 15 residues. Germline V gene data show CDR1 as ENHRY and CDR2 as SYGVKD. In nucleotides, the CDR3 is TGTGCCATCAGTACACCGGGACAGTCTAACTATGGCTACACCTTC. This codes for CAISTPGQSNYGYTF.

The chain couples TRBV2 to TRBJ1-5; D gene ambiguous. Germline V CDR1 and CDR2: SNHLY, FYNNEI. Trimming left V 6 bases short and J 2 bases short, with 8 bases between. CDR3 length: 13 residues. CDR3 sequence (DNA): TGTGCCAGCAGCGGTACAGGCAATCAGCCCCAGCATTTT. Its protein product is CASSGTGNQPQHF.

J is TRBJ2-5 and V is TRBV15; D is possibly TRBD1 (6 bases). The ends were cut back, 4 bases at V and 5 bases at J, with 11 bases in the middle. The CDR3 is 13 amino acids. Germline V gives CDR1 LNHNV, CDR2 YYDKDF (reference sequence). The CDR3 coding sequence is TGTGCCACCAGCACCAGGGGTGGGGAGACCCAGTACTTC. This gives the protein CATSTRGGETQYF.

V and J are TRBV28 and TRBJ2-1, with D perhaps TRBD2 (5 bases). The CDR3 loop spans 15 amino acids. Trimming took off 1 base at V and 2 bases at J, with 9 bases between the two ends. Per the germline V gene, CDR1 is MDHEN and CDR2 is SYDVKM. The DNA for the CDR3 is TGTGCCAGCAGTTTATTAGCCGGGACCTACAATGAGCAGTTCTTC. Translating gives CASSLLAGTYNEQFF.

J is TRBJ2-5 and V is TRBV19, with 7 nucleotides matching TRBD2. From germline, CDR1 is LNHDA and CDR2 SQIVND (reference sequence). This CDR3 region has 13 residues. Losses at the gene ends were 5 bases for V and 9 bases for J; bases not matched to a gene: 9. The CDR3 here is CASSPRGEAAQYF. The CDR3 DNA reads as TGTGCCAGTAGTCCTCGGGGGGAGGCGGCCCAGTACTTC.

As to this clone: Sequence at one end of the junction differs from germline and may be a read error. The rearrangement joins TRBV7-9 to TRBJ2-7; maybe TRBD2 (6 bases). The CDR3 runs to 16 residues. CDR1 SEHNR and CDR2 FQNEAQ come from the germline V gene (reference sequence). Here the CDR3 reads CSSSHGKSGLSYEQYF. The CDR3 region has the DNA TGTTCCAGCAGCCATGGGAAAAGCGGGCTTAGCTACGAGCAGTACTTC.

The chain couples TRBV5-4 to TRBJ1-2; D is uncertain. The CDR3 is 15 amino acids. The germline V gene has CDR1 SGHNT and CDR2 YYREEE (reference sequence). Trimming left V 2 bases short and J 2 bases short, with 13 bases between. The CDR3 is CASSLVQPENYGYTF. CDR3 in DNA: TGTGCCAGCAGCTTAGTACAGCCCGAAAACTATGGCTACACCTTC.

The gene calls are TRBV10-1 and TRBJ2-7; 9 positions agree with TRBD2. The germline gives CDR1 WNHNN, CDR2 SYGVQD (reference sequence). The CDR3 is 15 amino acids. V dropped 4 bases and J dropped 1; count of bases not matched to a gene: 5. CDR3 in amino acids: CASSGLAEGSYEQYF. The DNA for the CDR3 is TGCGCCAGCAGTGGACTAGCGGAAGGTTCCTACGAGCAGTACTTC.

This chain uses TRBV6-1 with TRBJ1-2, with 10 bases lining up with TRBD1. V was pared by 8 bases and J by 7 bases, with 7 bases of the junction left unmatched. CDR3 size: 13 residues. Germline V lookup: CDR1 MNHNS, CDR2 SASEGT. CDR3 DNA: TGTGCCAGCGGAGGACAGGGGGGACTTGGCTACACCTTC. This gives the protein CASGGQGGLGYTF.

The gene calls are TRBV7-9 and TRBJ2-1, with TRBD1 identical over 9 bases. The V and J ends lost 1 base and 10 bases, in that order; junction bases with no gene match: 11. Germline V CDR1 and CDR2: SEHNR, FQNEAQ (reference sequence). This CDR3 has 16 residues. The CDR3 region is CASSLVGQGIAGEQFF. The CDR3 DNA is TGTGCCAGCAGCTTAGTCGGACAGGGGATAGCAGGGGAGCAGTTCTTC.

This clone has more than one count but fewer than ten. V and J are TRBV11-3 and TRBJ2-7; 11 positions agree with TRBD2. The J segment lost 4 bases and the V segment lost 5 bases, leaving 7 bases of the junction unmatched. Per germline, CDR1 SGHNT and CDR2 YENEEA. This CDR3 spans 15 amino acids. The CDR3 protein is CASSEGLAALYEQYF. DNA for the CDR3: TGTGCCAGCAGCGAGGGACTAGCGGCACTTTACGAGCAGTACTTC.